The 20 T cell receptor beta chains presented below share a single source sample, sequenced in a study of regulatory T cells in long-lasting Graves disease. Construction of the TCR beta libraries employed iRepertoire HTBI primers in conjunction with Arm-PCR of CDR3 regions. TCRdb reprocessed the multiplex PCR reads with MiXCR, giving one entry per CDR3 protein. The sample gives about 360,000 distinct CDR3 sequences, 15% to 20% of which show up once; 20% to 25% is in the top ten. Described time point: newly diagnosed GD, antithyroid drugs for less than 3 months. Making the TCR library involved RNA that had been extracted from PBMCs. Another study also made use of these data, one on T cells in Graves' hyperthyroidism and ophthalmopathy.

This specimen consisted of peripheral blood mononuclear cells (PBMCs), obtained at new diagnosis, from a patient treated with antithyroid drugs. These receptors were obtained from a woman aged 18-35 years with Graves disease.

This clonotype has just a few counts. The gene calls are TRBV3-1 and TRBJ2-6; TRBD1 or TRBD2 may be the D gene (5 bases each). Germline CDR1 and CDR2: LGHDT and YNNKEL (reference sequence). The ends were cut back, 1 base at V and 0 bases at J, with 13 bases in the middle. The CDR3 is made up of 18 amino acids. CDR3 sequence reads: CASSQVGGSLSGANVLTF. DNA of the CDR3: TGTGCCAGCAGCCAAGTTGGGGGAAGCCTCTCTGGGGCCAACGTCCTGACTTTC.

The sample holds many counts of this clonotype. The chain couples TRBV6-2 or TRBV6-3 to TRBJ1-2; the D gene is possibly TRBD1 (6 bases). The CDR3 totals 13 residues. Germline loops: CDR1 MNHEY, CDR2 SVGEGT. Deletions cut 9 bases from V and 0 bases from J, with 11 bases between. The CDR3: CASRKGANYGYTF. For the CDR3, the DNA is TGTGCCAGTCGGAAGGGGGCTAACTATGGCTACACCTTC.

The rearrangement links TRBV2 to TRBJ2-7; 9 bases line up with TRBD1. From germline, CDR1 is SNHLY and CDR2 FYNNEI. V dropped 5 bases and J dropped 3; count of bases not matched to a gene: 8. The CDR3 is 15 amino acids. CDR3 DNA sequence: TGTGCCAGCAGTTTGTCCGGGACAGGGTACTACGAGCAGTACTTC. This codes for CASSLSGTGYYEQYF.

This clonotype is a singleton in its sample. The chain joins TRBV19 to TRBJ1-5; D may be TRBD1 (5 bases). Germline-derived CDR1 and CDR2 are LNHDA and SQIVND (reference sequence). The CDR3 length is 17 residues. V dropped 3 bases and J dropped 2 bases, with 17 bases sitting between them. CDR3 in DNA: TGTGCCAGTAGTATTTGGGGGGGTGGTTCCGGCAATCAGCCCCAGCATTTT. Its protein product is CASSIWGGGSGNQPQHF.

There are many counts of this clonotype. This chain uses TRBV20-1 with TRBJ2-5; TRBD2 aligns across 8 bases. Germline lookup yields CDR1 DFQATT and CDR2 SNEGSKA (reference sequence). Trimming at V came to 8 bases and at J to 4 bases, leaving 15 bases not matched to a gene. The CDR3 sequence is 15 residues long. For the CDR3, the DNA is TGCAGTTTGGGCACGGGACTAGGAATGCTAGAGACCCAGTACTTC. Translated, it gives CSLGTGLGMLETQYF.

This clonotype came up many times. The chain has TRBV9 and TRBJ1-1; TRBD1 matches 7 bases. The CDR3 is 14 amino acids. The germline V gene has CDR1 SGDLS and CDR2 YYNGEE. Trimming removed 1 base from V and 4 bases from J; junction bases left unmatched: 4. The DNA of the CDR3 is TGTGCCAGCAGCGTACAGGGGGGAAGCACTGAAGCTTTCTTT. This codes for CASSVQGGSTEAFF.

The chain joins TRBV27 to TRBJ2-1; TRBD1 matches 8 bases. Germline V gene data show CDR1 as MNHEY and CDR2 as SMNVEV (reference sequence). The CDR3 is made up of 16 amino acids. The V and J ends lost 5 bases and 7 bases, in that order; junction bases with no gene match: 13. For the CDR3, the DNA is TGTGCCAGCAGTGATCTGCCCACAGGGGGTAAGAATGAGCAGTTCTTC. It yields the protein CASSDLPTGGKNEQFF.

V gene TRBV3-1 combines with J gene TRBJ1-1, with 8 bases identical to TRBD1. The CDR3 loop spans 16 amino acids. Germline V gene lookup returns CDR1 LGHDT and CDR2 YNNKEL (reference sequence). The V and J ends lost 1 base and 10 bases, in that order; junction bases with no gene match: 14. The CDR3 loop reads CASSQGRSRGRLGAFF. The CDR3 DNA reads TGTGCCAGCAGCCAAGGTCGGAGCAGGGGGCGGTTAGGAGCTTTCTTT.

Many counts were recorded for this clonotype. The gene calls are TRBV10-2 and TRBJ2-7; D gene ambiguous. V dropped 4 bases and J dropped 0 bases, with 13 bases sitting between them. Germline CDR1 is WSHSY and CDR2 is SAAADI. The CDR3 consists of 15 residues. CDR3 sequence (DNA): TGCGCCAGCAGTGGAAGGGCCCAAACCTCCTACGAGCAGTACTTC. Its protein is CASSGRAQTSYEQYF.

J is TRBJ2-2 and V is TRBV9; D uncertain. V gave up 0 bases and J gave up 6 bases, with 3 bases separating them. Germline lookup yields CDR1 SGDLS and CDR2 YYNGEE. This CDR3 has 12 amino acids. CDR3 coding DNA: TGTGCCAGCAGCGTAGGCCCCGGGGAGCTGTTTTTT. Amino acid sequence: CASSVGPGELFF.

This clonotype was observed a few times. The chain is built from TRBV15 and TRBJ2-5; D may be TRBD2 (6 bases). The CDR3 has 14 residues. V was clipped by 5 bases and J by 1 base, with 11 bases between them. Germline V gene data show CDR1 as LNHNV and CDR2 as YYDKDF (reference sequence). CDR3 DNA: TGTGCCACCAGCCGCCCGGGAGTCCAAGAGACCCAGTACTTC. Translation gives CATSRPGVQETQYF.

This clonotype was found many times. The V and J genes are TRBV12-3 or TRBV12-4 and TRBJ2-1, with TRBD2 identical over 11 bases. Trimming took 1 base from V and 8 from J; bases not matched to a gene: 7. The CDR3 has 16 residues. CDR3 sequence (DNA): TGTGCCAGCAGTTTAGGGGTAGCGGGGGGGCATTATGAGCAGTTCTTC. As protein: CASSLGVAGGHYEQFF.

The CDR3: CASSGNRDLSYTF. CDR3 coding DNA: TGTGCCAGCAGTGGTAACCGGGACTTAAGCTACACCTTC. The chain employs TRBV12-3 or TRBV12-4 and TRBJ1-2; a weak D match, TRBD1 (5 bases). The V end lost 5 bases, the J end lost 9 bases, and 16 bases lay between the germline ends. This CDR3 has 13 residues.

Regarding this clonotype: The CDR3 does not end in the conserved phenylalanine or tryptophan, so this is likely a read error. The chain has TRBV29-1 and TRBJ1-2; 9 bases fit TRBD1. The junction had 3 bases not matched to a gene; V was cut back by 6 bases and J by 4 bases. The germline gives CDR1 SQVTM, CDR2 ANQGSEA. This CDR3 has 12 residues. CDR3 in amino acids: CSVGQGSYGYTI. CDR3 DNA: TGCAGCGTGGGACAGGGTAGCTATGGCTACACCATC.

The rearrangement joins TRBV28 to TRBJ2-1; unclear D gene. Between the trimmed V and J ends, which lost 8 bases and 3 bases, there was a span of 11 bases. CDR1 is MDHEN and CDR2 is SYDVKM in the germline V gene. The CDR3 runs to 13 residues. CDR3 sequence reads: CASGVPRYNEQFF. DNA of the CDR3: TGTGCCAGCGGTGTTCCCCGCTACAATGAGCAGTTCTTC.

A few counts support this clonotype. The chain joins TRBV24-1 to TRBJ2-2; D remains unclear. Trimming stripped 6 bases from V and 1 base from J, with 8 bases between. The V gene's germline CDR1 is KGHDR and CDR2 SFDVKD. The CDR3 covers 14 residues. Here the CDR3 DNA reads TGTGCCACCAGTCTCCGAGGGAACACCGGGGAGCTGTTTTTT. Encoded protein: CATSLRGNTGELFF.

At least ten counts were recorded for this clonotype. The chain has TRBV12-5 and TRBJ2-1; TRBD2 matches at 15 bases. Germline V gene lookup returns CDR1 LGHNT and CDR2 FRNRAP. This CDR3 has 20 residues. V lost 1 base to trimming and J lost 3 bases; unmatched junction nucleotides: 10. CDR3 nucleotides: TGTGCTAGTGGTTTGGGTACTTGGACTAGCGGGGGGGCAATCTACAATGAGCAGTTCTTC. This translates into CASGLGTWTSGGAIYNEQFF.

In its sample, this clonotype was seen a few times. The gene calls are TRBV6-1 and TRBJ2-2; TRBD2 matches at 13 bases. The germline V gene has CDR1 MNHNS and CDR2 SASEGT. V trimming: 10 bases; J trimming: 3 bases; junction bases outside the gene matches: 2. The CDR3 runs to 14 residues. The CDR3 region has the DNA TGTGCCATAGGACTAGCGGGAGACACCGGGGAGCTGTTTTTT. This encodes CAIGLAGDTGELFF.

This clonotype has more than one count but fewer than ten. One end of the junction is discordant with germline, which a read error may explain. V usage is TRBV4-1 and J usage is TRBJ1-1; D gene unclear. The CDR3 is 12 residues long. Per germline, CDR1 MGHRA and CDR2 YSYEKL. The CDR3 is CATSSGSTEAFF. As DNA, the CDR3 is TGCGCCACCAGCTCGGGGTCTACTGAAGCTTTCTTT.

The chain uses TRBV10-2 and TRBJ2-2; D tentatively fits TRBD1 or TRBD2 (6 bases each). CDR1 is WSHSY, CDR2 SAAADI, per germline. The V end was cut by 0 bases, the J end by 1 base, with 12 bases between. The CDR3 sequence is 17 residues long. CDR3 loop: CASSESGGGRNTGELFF. The CDR3 DNA reads as TGCGCCAGCAGTGAGTCGGGGGGCGGTCGGAACACCGGGGAGCTGTTTTTT.